This TCR beta chain was obtained from a study of T-cell reconstitution after alpha-beta-depleted transplantation in children. The CDR3 loop spans 15 amino acids. The V gene end was trimmed by 2 bases and the J gene end by 5 bases; junction bases not matched to a gene: 8. Points from the study as a whole: T-cell counts and diversity were attributed mostly to newly produced T cells one year after transplant. After transplant, at about two months, alpha-beta T cells were reportedly derived from several hundred expanded graft clones. Surviving thymic progenitors and recipient T cells were the source of high TCRbeta diversity at day 60 in some patients.

Preparation of the TCRbeta library used unique molecular identifiers. MiXCR, applied by TCRdb to the PCR reads, yields one record per CDR3 protein. The sample lists 250,000 to 300,000 distinct CDR3 sequences, roughly 12% occurring once. This clonotype was found many times. Its specificity is unknown. The chain couples TRBV12-3 or TRBV12-4 to TRBJ2-7; 8 nucleotides align to TRBD2. The clonotype comes from a male patient between 2 and 10 years old who had a stem cell transplant for chronic granulomatous disease, so the T cells may come from the graft donor. Sequenced here: peripheral blood, sampled 180 days after TCRalphabeta/CD19-depleted stem cell transplant. The CDR3 sequence: CASSLPRGSGDEQYF. Here the CDR3 DNA reads TGTGCCAGCAGTTTACCCAGGGGTAGCGGGGACGAGCAGTACTTC.